Listed below are T cell receptor beta chains from one sample, sequenced in a study of Ad26.COV2.S vaccination and SARS-CoV-2 variants. Method: immunoSEQ multiplex PCR; TCRdb's copy keeps in-frame clones and lacks some. The sample includes more than 300,000 clones, more than 70% of them seen just once. Sequences were derived from peripheral blood, sampled in a trial of Ad26.COV2.S vaccine versus placebo. The source of these receptors is a person aged 18-60 years who received the Ad26.COV2.S COVID-19 vaccine or a placebo. Each CDR3 is given with its conserved first and last residue. A D gene is named only where the DNA matches it firmly. Expanded clones get a size class; other rows say once, few or many, or leave the size out.

TRBJ2-6 | 17 | - | - | TRBV11-3 | CASSLGGTRPGANVLTF | TGTGCCAGCAGCTTGGGTGGGACCCGCCCTGGGGCCAACGTCCTGACTTTC
TRBJ2-3 | 18 | - | TRBD2 | TRBV5-6 | CASSFRGSGGLKVDTQYF | TGTGCCAGCAGCTTTAGGGGTAGCGGGGGGCTCAAGGTAGATACGCAGTATTTT
TRBJ1-3 | 13 | - | - | TRBV9 | CASSDSSGNTIYF | TGTGCCAGCAGCGACTCCTCTGGAAACACCATATATTTT
TRBJ2-7 | 16 | few | TRBD1 | TRBV27 | CASSSFPGQGASEQYF | TGTGCCAGCAGTTCGTTTCCGGGACAGGGGGCCTCCGAGCAGTACTTC
TRBJ2-5 | 13 | - | - | TRBV5-8 | CASSFWGQETQYF | TGTGCCAGCAGCTTTTGGGGTCAAGAGACCCAGTACTTC
TRBJ1-2 | 12 | - | - | TRBV7-8 | CASSLTQDGYTF | TGTGCCAGCAGCTTAACGCAGGATGGCTACACCTTC
TRBJ2-2 | 16 | few | TRBD1 | TRBV6-6 | CASSHGGQGITGELFF | TGTGCCAGCAGTCACGGCGGACAGGGGATCACCGGGGAGCTGTTTTTT
TRBJ2-2 | 17 | - | TRBD2 | TRBV9 | CASSVKSGGLYSGELFF | TGTGCCAGCAGCGTGAAAAGCGGGGGGCTGTACAGCGGGGAGCTGTTTTTT
TRBJ2-7 | 13 | - | - | TRBV7-8 | CASSTDSPYEQYF | TGTGCCAGCTCCACGGACAGCCCCTACGAGCAGTACTTC
TRBJ1-5 | 13 | - | - | TRBV7-2 | CASSLTPGQPQHF | TGTGCCAGCAGCTTGACCCCGGGTCAGCCCCAGCATTTT
TRBJ1-2 | 16 | - | - | TRBV10-3 | CAISKKGDVVNYGYTF | TGTGCCATCAGTAAGAAGGGAGATGTCGTTAACTATGGCTACACCTTC
TRBJ2-7 | 16 | - | TRBD2 | TRBV4-1 | CASSQDRLAGVGEQYF | TGCGCCAGCAGCCAAGATCGGCTAGCGGGGGTGGGAGAGCAGTACTTC
TRBJ1-1 | 14 | - | - | TRBV7-9 | CASSLLESNTEAFF | TGTGCCAGCAGCCTCCTGGAGTCGAACACTGAAGCTTTCTTT
TRBJ2-7 | 16 | - | TRBD2 | TRBV9 | CASSRGLAGAGYEQYF | TGTGCCAGCAGCCGGGGACTAGCGGGGGCAGGCTACGAGCAGTACTTC
TRBJ2-7 | 15 | few | - | TRBV7-6 | CASSLAVAASYEQYF | TGTGCCAGCAGCTTAGCGGTAGCCGCCTCCTACGAGCAGTACTTC